This TCR beta chain emerged from a study of OX40 agonist ivuxolimab in advanced cancers. The assay was immunoSEQ multiplex PCR, and TCRdb's table has in-frame clones only and misses some. This table has 85,000 to 120,000 clones, approximately 90% appearing once. The germline CDR1 and CDR2 sequences are SGHDT and YYEEEE. After removal of 2 bases from V and 2 bases from J, the junction contained 1 base not matched to a gene. The CDR3 spans 15 residues. This chain uses TRBV5-6 with TRBJ2-6, with 7 nucleotides matching TRBD1. This TCR derives from an adult with an advanced solid tumor such as melanoma, head and neck, liver or kidney cancer. Sequences were derived from CD4+ or CD8+ T cells sorted from blood, sampled in a trial of the OX40 agonist ivuxolimab. The CDR3 DNA is TGTGCCAGCAGCTTCCAGGGGGCTGGGGCCAACGTCCTGACTTTC. This gives the protein CASSFQGAGANVLTF.